Each of the 29 T cell receptor beta chains below was sequenced from the same sample in a study of technical replicates of blood from a few donors. The assay was immunoSEQ multiplex PCR, and TCRdb's table has in-frame clones only and misses some. The sample includes some 80,000 clones, roughly four fifths seen only once; the top ten take roughly 3.9%. The sequencing input was PBMCs. Receptors were obtained from a human donor in good health. Some clones in this sample may be carry-over from other donors' samples.

Written as DNA, the CDR3 is TGTGCCAGCAGTCCGTGGACAGGGGGCGGGAACACTGAAGCTTTCTTT. Translation: CASSPWTGGGNTEAFF. The chain carries TRBV27 and TRBJ1-1; TRBD1 matches at 11 bases. CDR3 size: 16 residues. CDR1 is MNHEY and CDR2 is SMNVEV in the germline V gene (reference sequence). J lost 1 base, V lost 5 bases, and 6 bases had no gene match.

The chain is built from TRBV7-3 and TRBJ2-2; tentative D call: TRBD2 (6 bases). Per the germline V gene, CDR1 is SGHTA and CDR2 is FQGTGA. V was cut by 3 bases and J by 7 bases, with 12 bases left in between. The CDR3 extends over 14 amino acids. In DNA, the CDR3 is TGTGCCAGCAGCTTGTCTCGGGGAGGCGGGGAGCTGTTTTTT. Its protein product is CASSLSRGGGELFF.

The gene calls are TRBV7-9 and TRBJ1-1; a possible D gene is TRBD1 (6 bases). With 5 bases removed from V and 6 bases from J, the gap between germline ends came to 16 bases. Germline assignment: CDR1 SEHNR and CDR2 FQNEAQ (reference sequence). This CDR3 is 14 amino acids long. The CDR3 bases are TGTGCCAGCAGCGGTACAGGGTGGATGGCTGAAGCTTTCTTT. As protein: CASSGTGWMAEAFF.

This chain joins TRBV5-1 and TRBJ1-1; TRBD1 matches 9 bases. The CDR3 extends over 15 amino acids. Germline V gene data show CDR1 as SGHRS and CDR2 as YFSETQ. V trimming: 2 bases; J trimming: 6 bases; junction bases outside the gene matches: 8. Here the CDR3 reads CASSLRTGVFSEAFF. Here the CDR3 DNA reads TGCGCCAGCAGCTTACGGACAGGGGTGTTTTCTGAAGCTTTCTTT.

The V and J genes are TRBV9 and TRBJ1-4, with D maybe TRBD1 (5 bases). The CDR3 is made up of 14 amino acids. V was clipped by 0 bases and J by 2 bases, with 5 bases between them. Germline CDR1 SGDLS, CDR2 YYNGEE. DNA of the CDR3: TGTGCCAGCAGCGTAGGGGGCACTAATGAAAAACTGTTTTTT. It codes for CASSVGGTNEKLFF. Combining the CDR3 with reference TRBV9 and TRBJ1-4 gives the whole variable domain DSGVTQTPKHLITATGQRVTLRCSPRSGDLSVYWYQQSLDQGLQFLIQYYNGEERAKGNILERFSAQQFPDLHSELNLSSLELGDSALYFCASSVGGTNEKLFFGSGTQLSVL.

The chain carries TRBV4-3 and TRBJ2-7, with TRBD2 matching over 8 bases. The V segment lost 3 bases and the J segment 6 bases; nucleotides outside the gene matches: 1. Per germline, CDR1 LGHNA and CDR2 YSLEER. This CDR3 is 12 amino acids long. The CDR3 DNA reads TGCGCCAGCAGCCAGGCGGGGGGCGAGCAGTACTTC. It yields the protein CASSQAGGEQYF.

This chain uses TRBV2 with TRBJ1-5, with 10 bases that match TRBD1. Trimming removed 8 bases from V and 7 bases from J; junction bases left unmatched: 2. Germline V gene sequence: CDR1 SNHLY, CDR2 FYNNEI. The CDR3 runs to 12 residues. CDR3 nucleotides: TGTGCCAGCCGGGACAGGGGACAGCCCCAGCATTTT. This gives the protein CASRDRGQPQHF.

The chain has TRBV5-4 and TRBJ2-1, with D possibly being TRBD2 (5 bases). V lost 1 base and J lost 10, with 9 bases in between. The germline gives CDR1 SGHNT, CDR2 YYREEE (reference sequence). This CDR3 has 12 amino acids. CDR3 amino acids: CASSLSRGEQFF. CDR3 nucleotides: TGTGCCAGCAGCTTGTCGCGAGGGGAGCAGTTCTTC.

The chain has TRBV30 and TRBJ2-1; 12 bases fit TRBD2. The germline V gene has CDR1 GTSNPN and CDR2 SVGIG (reference sequence). The CDR3 spans 17 residues. Germline trimming cut 2 bases from V and 8 bases from J; bases unmatched to any gene: 13. In DNA, the CDR3 is TGTGCCTGGAGTTTGGAGCTAGCGGGAGGGCTGGGGTATGAGCAGTTCTTC. The encoded protein is CAWSLELAGGLGYEQFF.

The rearrangement uses TRBV5-4 and TRBJ1-2; D unclear. The V and J ends lost 2 bases and 0 bases respectively, with 5 bases between them. Germline lookup yields CDR1 SGHNT and CDR2 YYREEE (reference sequence). The CDR3 loop spans 13 amino acids. CDR3 nucleotide sequence: TGTGCCAGCAGCTTCACAGCTAACTATGGCTACACCTTC. This sequence encodes CASSFTANYGYTF. Supplemented by reference TRBV5-4 and TRBJ1-2, the full variable domain reads ETGVTQSPTHLIKTRGQQVTLRCSSQSGHNTVSWYQQALGQGPQFIFQYYREEENGRGNFPPRFSGLQFPNYSSELNVNALELDDSALYLCASSFTANYGYTFGSGTRLTVV.

The chain recombines TRBV5-1 with TRBJ1-1; 11 bases agree with TRBD1. This CDR3 has 15 residues. The germline gives CDR1 SGHRS, CDR2 YFSETQ. The V segment lost 3 bases and the J segment 8 bases; nucleotides outside the gene matches: 9. CDR3 in amino acids: CASSSSGTGGREAFF. The CDR3 DNA is TGCGCCAGCAGCTCTTCCGGGACAGGGGGTAGGGAAGCTTTCTTT.

The V gene is TRBV29-1, the J gene TRBJ2-7; D remains unclear. Germline CDR1 and CDR2: SQVTM and ANQGSEA. The V end lost 7 bases, the J end lost 2 bases, and 12 bases lay between the germline ends. The CDR3 consists of 12 residues. The chain's CDR3 is CSGITATYEQYF. As DNA, the CDR3 is TGCAGCGGGATCACAGCCACCTACGAGCAGTACTTC.

In the case of this clone: A junction boundary mismatches the germline segment, possibly from a read error. CDR3 protein: CASSERTGAQKLIF. CDR3 DNA sequence: TGTGCCAGCAGTGAAAGGACAGGGGCACAGAAGCTGATCTTC. This rearrangement joins TRBV6-1 to TRBJ2-1, with 9 bases lining up with TRBD1. Germline V CDR1 and CDR2: MNHNS, SASEGT. CDR3 length: 14 residues.

The chain couples TRBV7-9 to TRBJ2-5, with 7 bases aligning to TRBD2. The trim removed 8 bases at V and 1 base at J, leaving 7 bases unmatched. The germline gives CDR1 SEHNR, CDR2 FQNEAQ (reference sequence). The length of the CDR3 is 14 residues. The CDR3 DNA sequence: TGTGCCAGCCGGGAGGCAGGGACCCAAGAGACCCAGTACTTC. This translates into CASREAGTQETQYF.

The chain joins TRBV4-1 to TRBJ1-2; a possible D gene is TRBD1 (6 bases). The germline V gene encodes CDR1 MGHRA and CDR2 YSYEKL. The CDR3 runs 19 residues. Trimming left V 4 bases short and J 3 bases short, with 27 bases between. CDR3 amino acids: CASSPRPEQGRGRDYGYTF. The CDR3 DNA is TGCGCCAGCAGCCCAAGACCGGAACAGGGTAGGGGGAGGGACTATGGCTACACCTTC.

The chain has TRBV18 and TRBJ2-7; 8 nucleotides align to TRBD1. With V trimmed by 7 bases and J by 2 bases, 4 bases remained unmatched. The CDR3 contains 13 residues. Looked up from germline, CDR1 is KGHSH and CDR2 is LQKENI. CDR3 region: CASWGQVPYEQYF. The CDR3 nucleotides read TGTGCCAGCTGGGGACAGGTCCCCTACGAGCAGTACTTC. The variable domain in full, completed from reference TRBV18 and TRBJ2-7, reads NAGVMQNPRHLVRRRGQEARLRCSPMKGHSHVYWYRQLPEEGLKFMVYLQKENIIDESGMPKERFSAEFPKEGPSILRIQQVVRGDSAAYFCASWGQVPYEQYFGPGTRLTVT.

V gene TRBV5-1 combines with J gene TRBJ2-3; TRBD2 matches at 7 bases. The V segment lost 2 bases and the J segment 2 bases; nucleotides outside the gene matches: 5. CDR3 size: 15 residues. The germline V gene encodes CDR1 SGHRS and CDR2 YFSETQ. The CDR3 region is CASSFPSGSTDTQYF. In DNA form, the CDR3 reads TGCGCCAGCAGCTTTCCTAGCGGATCCACAGATACGCAGTATTTT.

The V call is TRBV10-3, the J call TRBJ2-7, with 7 bases lining up with TRBD2. With V trimmed by 7 bases and J by 7 bases, 7 bases remained unmatched. Germline V lookup: CDR1 ENHRY, CDR2 SYGVKD. This CDR3 is 12 amino acids long. The CDR3 nucleotides read TGTGCCATCACGCCTAGCGGACTTGAGCAGTACTTC. Its translation is CAITPSGLEQYF.

The V call is TRBV7-2, the J call TRBJ2-1; 8 bases are shared with TRBD2. The germline V gene has CDR1 SGHTA and CDR2 FQGNSA. Trimming removed 1 base from V and 10 bases from J; junction bases left unmatched: 0. CDR3 length: 12 residues. CDR3 coding DNA: TGTGCCAGCAGCTTAGGCGGGGGGGAGCAGTTCTTC. As protein: CASSLGGGEQFF. Supplemented by reference TRBV7-2 and TRBJ2-1, the full variable domain reads GAGVSQSPSNKVTEKGKDVELRCDPISGHTALYWYRQSLGQGLEFLIYFQGNSAPDKSGLPSDRFSAERTGGSVSTLTIQRTQQEDSAVYLCASSLGGGEQFFGPGTRLTVL.

CDR3 sequence (DNA): TGTGCCAGCAGCCTTACAGGGGGCAATGAAAAACTGTTTTTT. Its protein is CASSLTGGNEKLFF. The rearrangement links TRBV6-5 to TRBJ1-4, with TRBD1 matching over 9 bases. The germline CDR1 and CDR2 sequences are MNHEY and SVGAGI. V lost 6 bases and J lost 5; bases outside the gene matches: 4. The CDR3 is made up of 14 amino acids.

The table lists this clone with a count of one. The V call is TRBV7-9, the J call TRBJ2-2; maybe TRBD1 (5 bases). Germline-derived CDR1 and CDR2 are SEHNR and FQNEAQ (reference sequence). CDR3 size: 15 residues. Trimming left V 6 bases short and J 1 base short, with 12 bases between. CDR3: CASRPQGQNTGELFF. CDR3 nucleotide sequence: TGTGCCAGCAGACCCCAGGGCCAGAACACCGGGGAGCTGTTTTTT.

The J gene is TRBJ2-2, the V gene TRBV11-3; TRBD2 agrees at 9 bases. The trim removed 5 bases at V and 5 bases at J, leaving 6 bases unmatched. The germline gives CDR1 SGHNT, CDR2 YENEEA. This CDR3 spans 15 amino acids. The CDR3 nucleotides read TGTGCCAGCAGCCCGGGACTAGCAGAAACCGGGGAGCTGTTTTTT. Encoded protein: CASSPGLAETGELFF.

This sequence joins TRBV18 and TRBJ2-1; maybe TRBD2 (5 bases). The CDR3 is made up of 15 amino acids. Per germline, CDR1 KGHSH and CDR2 LQKENI. The germline V and J ends were trimmed by 2 bases and 7 bases, with 15 bases remaining between them. This CDR3 is CASSPLGPSGNEQFF. The CDR3 DNA is TGTGCCAGCTCACCATTAGGCCCATCGGGAAATGAGCAGTTCTTC.

The chain joins TRBV9 to TRBJ2-5; 14 bases are a match to TRBD2. The V gene end was trimmed by 0 bases and the J gene end by 2 bases; junction bases not matched to a gene: 12. Per germline, CDR1 SGDLS and CDR2 YYNGEE. This CDR3 has 20 amino acids. This CDR3 is CASSVATRGGLAGVQETQYF. In DNA, the CDR3 is TGTGCCAGCAGCGTAGCTACGAGGGGGGGACTAGCGGGGGTACAAGAGACCCAGTACTTC. The full variable domain, in which reference TRBV9 and TRBJ2-5 provide the parts outside the CDR3, is DSGVTQTPKHLITATGQRVTLRCSPRSGDLSVYWYQQSLDQGLQFLIQYYNGEERAKGNILERFSAQQFPDLHSELNLSSLELGDSALYFCASSVATRGGLAGVQETQYFGPGTRLLVL.

The chain couples TRBV7-6 to TRBJ2-7; TRBD1 is a possible D gene (6 bases). CDR1 and CDR2 (germline): SGHVS, FNYEAQ. CDR3 size: 14 residues. The V gene lost 5 bases and the J gene lost 3 bases, with 14 bases spanning the gap. CDR3 in DNA: TGTGCCAGCAGCCCCGCCAGGGGCAACTACGAGCAGTACTTC. Protein product: CASSPARGNYEQYF. The entire variable domain, with the rest obtained from reference TRBV7-6 and TRBJ2-7, is as follows: GAGVSQSPRYKVTKRGQDVALRCDPISGHVSLYWYRQALGQGPEFLTYFNYEAQQDKSGLPNDRFSAERPEGSISTLTIQRTEQRDSAMYRCASSPARGNYEQYFGPGTRLTVT.

This clone has a single count. The V and J genes are TRBV7-2 and TRBJ2-2, with no clear D. This CDR3 is 13 amino acids long. The V gene lost 3 bases and the J gene lost 6 bases, with 8 bases spanning the gap. Germline V CDR1 and CDR2: SGHTA, FQGNSA. Here the CDR3 reads CASSFLYSGELFF. The CDR3 nucleotides are TGTGCCAGCAGCTTCTTGTATTCCGGGGAGCTGTTTTTT.

The rearrangement joins TRBV29-1 to TRBJ2-2; tentatively, D is TRBD1 (6 bases). CDR1 SQVTM and CDR2 ANQGSEA come from the germline V gene. V lost 5 bases, J lost 5 bases, and 12 bases lay in between. This CDR3 is 13 amino acids long. The CDR3 coding sequence is TGCAGCGTTTCCGGGACATGGACCGGGGAGCTGTTTTTT. Translating gives CSVSGTWTGELFF.

The chain joins TRBV7-2 to TRBJ2-7; perhaps TRBD2 as D (5 bases). CDR1 is SGHTA and CDR2 is FQGNSA in the germline V gene. This CDR3 region has 13 residues. The V end was cut by 5 bases, the J end by 7 bases, with 15 bases between. CDR3 DNA: TGTGCCAGCAGCCCTCGAGCACCGGGGGAGCAGTACTTC. Protein product: CASSPRAPGEQYF.

The CDR3 nucleotides are TGTGCCAGCTCACCACCGGCGGGGTATGGCTACACCTTC. This gives the protein CASSPPAGYGYTF. The chain is built from TRBV18 and TRBJ1-2; D gene ambiguous. The germline V and J ends were trimmed by 0 bases and 5 bases, with 7 bases remaining between them. The CDR3 covers 13 residues. The germline V gene encodes CDR1 KGHSH and CDR2 LQKENI.